These T cell receptor beta chains were read from a single sample in a study of cytomegalovirus exposure and HLA in healthy donors. Method: immunoSEQ multiplex PCR; TCRdb's copy keeps in-frame clones and lacks some. The table has 100,000 to 150,000 clones, roughly four fifths seen once; the top ten hold roughly 1.9%. Material for sequencing was PBMCs. Every receptor here comes from a woman aged 50 to 65 in good health and CMV-seronegative. Each CDR3 is given with its conserved first and last residue. Fields, in order: J gene, V gene, D gene, clone size, CDR3 DNA, CDR3 protein. The D gene is left open where the match is weak. Clone size appears in some rows only: once, few, many, or a class for an expanded clone.

j_call: TRBJ2-5; v_call: TRBV4-1; d_call: TRBD1; clone_size: NA; cdr3_nt: TGCGCCAGCAGCCAAGAGGCGGACAGGGGGTTTCGAGGCGAGACCCAGTACTTC; cdr3_aa: CASSQEADRGFRGETQYF
j_call: TRBJ2-2; v_call: TRBV2; d_call: NA; clone_size: NA; cdr3_nt: TGTGCCAGCAGACTCATCGGCGGGAACGGGGAGCTGTTTTTT; cdr3_aa: CASRLIGGNGELFF
j_call: TRBJ1-2; v_call: TRBV28; d_call: NA; clone_size: NA; cdr3_nt: TGTGCCAGCAGTTTGGGCCAGGGGTACTATGGCTACACCTTC; cdr3_aa: CASSLGQGYYGYTF
j_call: TRBJ2-2; v_call: TRBV7-3; d_call: NA; clone_size: few; cdr3_nt: TGTGCCAGCAGCTTAACTGCAGACCTCGCGAACACCGGGGAGCTGTCTTTT; cdr3_aa: CASSLTADLANTGELSF
j_call: TRBJ2-3; v_call: TRBV4-2; d_call: NA; clone_size: few; cdr3_nt: TGTGCCAGCAGCCAGCTGCTACTCCTGGCGGACTCTAGCACAGATACGCAGTATTTT; cdr3_aa: CASSQLLLLADSSTDTQYF
j_call: TRBJ1-1; v_call: TRBV9; d_call: NA; clone_size: NA; cdr3_nt: TGTGCCAGCAGCGTAGTCTCAGGTGTCGCTTTCTTT; cdr3_aa: CASSVVSGVAFF
j_call: TRBJ1-1; v_call: TRBV19; d_call: NA; clone_size: few; cdr3_nt: TGTGCCTCCCGTCGGGGGGCAGCGAACACTGAAGCTTTCTTT; cdr3_aa: CASRRGAANTEAFF
j_call: TRBJ2-3; v_call: TRBV13; d_call: TRBD2; clone_size: NA; cdr3_nt: TGTGCCAGCGAACGGCTAGCGGAGGGTAGCACAGATACGCAGTATTTT; cdr3_aa: CASERLAEGSTDTQYF
j_call: TRBJ2-5; v_call: TRBV4-3; d_call: NA; clone_size: NA; cdr3_nt: TGCGCCAGCAGCCTAAAACTGCGGGAGACCCAGTACTTC; cdr3_aa: CASSLKLRETQYF
j_call: TRBJ2-7; v_call: TRBV6-1; d_call: TRBD2; clone_size: NA; cdr3_nt: TGTGCCAGCTCCGCCCTAAGCGGGACCTACTACGAGCAGTACTTC; cdr3_aa: CASSALSGTYYEQYF